The 21 T cell receptor beta chains below all came from one sample that was sequenced in a study of shared clonotypes between healthy human individuals. Method: immunoSEQ multiplex PCR; TCRdb's copy keeps in-frame clones and lacks some. The table shows around 990,000 clones, with approximately 80% occurring only once. The specimen sequenced was memory CD4+ T cells from PBMCs. The sample's subset: CD45RA-negative fraction. These receptors originate from a man aged 18 to 30 in good health. Some clones in this sample may be carry-over from other donors' samples.

This clone was seen only once. Within the sample, other DNA sequences also encode this same CDR3. The V and J genes are TRBV7-9 and TRBJ1-4; 9 bases are a match to TRBD1. Germline trimming cut 5 bases from V and 5 bases from J; bases unmatched to any gene: 3. The CDR3 contains 14 residues. Germline V gene data show CDR1 as SEHNR and CDR2 as FQNEAQ (reference sequence). The CDR3 here is CASSLTGGNEKLFF. Written as DNA, the CDR3 is TGTGCCAGCAGCCTGACAGGGGGGAATGAAAAACTGTTTTTT.

This chain links TRBV15 with TRBJ2-5; unclear D gene. This CDR3 region has 15 residues. The V end lost 1 base, the J end lost 1 base, and 10 bases lay between the germline ends. Germline CDR1 reads LNHNV; CDR2 reads YYDKDF (reference sequence). The CDR3 DNA sequence: TGTGCCACCAGCAGAGTTATGGCGGTCCAAGAGACCCAGTACTTC. Amino acid sequence: CATSRVMAVQETQYF.

The gene calls are TRBV5-1 and TRBJ2-3, with D hard to call. Germline V lookup: CDR1 SGHRS, CDR2 YFSETQ. Trimming pared 4 bases from V and 0 bases from J, leaving 9 bases between. This CDR3 region has 14 residues. CDR3 loop: CASSPDLSTDTQYF. CDR3 nucleotide sequence: TGCGCCAGCAGCCCGGACCTTAGCACAGATACGCAGTATTTT.

V usage is TRBV29-1 and J usage is TRBJ1-2; no definite D call. Trimming removed 4 bases at V and 4 bases at J, with 10 bases between. This CDR3 contains 12 residues. From germline, CDR1 is SQVTM and CDR2 ANQGSEA. The CDR3 DNA reads TGCAGCGTTGTCCCACTGAGCTATGGCTACACCTTC. It translates to CSVVPLSYGYTF.

CDR3 in DNA: TGTGCCAGCAGTCTCGGACGCACAGATACGCAGTATTTT. Translation gives CASSLGRTDTQYF. The chain is built from TRBV2 and TRBJ2-3; no clear D. Trimming cost V 5 bases and J 1 base, with 7 bases left between them. This CDR3 has 13 residues. Germline assignment: CDR1 SNHLY and CDR2 FYNNEI.

Turning to this clone: A much bigger clone sits one base away, suggesting this may be a read error. At the DNA level, this CDR3 is encoded by other sequences in the same sample as well. This chain connects TRBV7-9 to TRBJ1-5, with D tentatively TRBD1 (5 bases). The CDR3 is 14 amino acids. CDR1 is SEHNR, CDR2 FQNEAQ, per germline (reference sequence). DNA of the CDR3: TGTGCCAGTAGCTACGGGGGTGGCAATCAGCCCCAGCATTTT. This encodes CASSYGGGNQPQHF.

A remark on this clone: The same CDR3 is also encoded by other DNA sequences in this sample. This rearrangement joins TRBV9 to TRBJ2-7, with D tentatively TRBD1 (7 bases). Germline CDR1 reads SGDLS; CDR2 reads YYNGEE. The length of the CDR3 is 15 residues. The V gene lost 0 bases and the J gene lost 3 bases, with 13 bases spanning the gap. As DNA, the CDR3 is TGTGCCAGCAGCGTAGATCCAGGGGGGAGCTACGAGCAGTACTTC. Protein sequence: CASSVDPGGSYEQYF.

The chain is built from TRBV5-1 and TRBJ2-7, with TRBD1 matching over 7 bases. CDR1 SGHRS and CDR2 YFSETQ come from the germline V gene. The trim removed 4 bases at V and 1 base at J, leaving 2 bases unmatched. CDR3 length: 13 residues. In nucleotides, the CDR3 is TGCGCCAGCAGCGTGGACAGGTCCTACGAGCAGTACTTC. Protein sequence: CASSVDRSYEQYF.

The V gene is TRBV5-1, the J gene TRBJ2-5; D is uncertain. Deletions cut 5 bases from V and 5 bases from J, with 13 bases between. Per the germline V gene, CDR1 is SGHRS and CDR2 is YFSETQ. The CDR3 has 13 amino acids. The CDR3 protein is CASSRVLGETQYF. The CDR3 coding sequence is TGCGCCAGCAGTAGGGTGCTAGGGGAGACCCAGTACTTC. Together with reference TRBV5-1 and TRBJ2-5, the CDR3 gives the full variable domain: KAGVTQTPRYLIKTRGQQVTLSCSPISGHRSVSWYQQTPGQGLQFLFEYFSETQRNKGNFPGRFSGRQFSNSRSEMNVSTLELGDSALYLCASSRVLGETQYFGPGTRLLVL.

This clone has only a few counts. The chain couples TRBV4-1 to TRBJ1-4; 7 bases align to TRBD1. The V and J ends lost 4 bases and 6 bases, in that order; junction bases with no gene match: 8. CDR3 length: 15 residues. The germline CDR1 and CDR2 sequences are MGHRA and YSYEKL. The CDR3 nucleotides read TGCGCCAGCAGCCGGAAAGGGACAGAGGATGAAAAACTGTTTTTT. Translating it yields CASSRKGTEDEKLFF.

This rearrangement joins TRBV5-1 to TRBJ2-1; tentative D call: TRBD2 (6 bases). The germline V gene encodes CDR1 SGHRS and CDR2 YFSETQ. The CDR3 runs 15 residues. Trimming removed 1 base from V and 1 base from J, with 9 bases in between. CDR3 sequence reads: CASSLSEGSYNEQFF. In DNA, the CDR3 is TGCGCCAGCAGCTTGTCGGAGGGGTCCTACAATGAGCAGTTCTTC. Looking up the rest from reference TRBV5-1 and TRBJ2-1 gives the full variable domain: KAGVTQTPRYLIKTRGQQVTLSCSPISGHRSVSWYQQTPGQGLQFLFEYFSETQRNKGNFPGRFSGRQFSNSRSEMNVSTLELGDSALYLCASSLSEGSYNEQFFGPGTRLTVL.

V and J are TRBV9 and TRBJ2-5; 10 bases line up with TRBD2. In germline, CDR1 is SGDLS, CDR2 YYNGEE. J was trimmed by 4 bases and V by 4 bases; bases with no gene match: 10. This CDR3 comprises 16 residues. CDR3 sequence reads: CASSPLGGTSVETQYF. DNA of the CDR3: TGTGCCAGCAGCCCTCTTGGAGGGACTAGCGTAGAGACCCAGTACTTC.

The chain couples TRBV7-2 to TRBJ2-3; 14 bases are a match to TRBD2. The germline CDR1 and CDR2 sequences are SGHTA and FQGNSA. CDR3 length equals 16 residues. The junction had 5 bases not matched to a gene; V was cut back by 4 bases and J by 5 bases. The CDR3 is CASSSRLAGGRDTQYF. CDR3 sequence (DNA): TGTGCCAGCAGCTCCCGACTAGCGGGAGGGCGAGATACGCAGTATTTT.

CDR3 sequence: CASRSSAGLSYEQYF. CDR3 in DNA: TGTGCCAGCCGATCATCAGCGGGTCTCTCCTACGAGCAGTACTTC. This chain connects TRBV2 to TRBJ2-7, with D possibly matching TRBD2 (6 bases). The V gene lost 8 bases and the J gene lost 0 bases, with 17 bases spanning the gap. Germline CDR1 reads SNHLY; CDR2 reads FYNNEI. The CDR3 is 15 amino acids.

This chain joins TRBV7-9 and TRBJ1-2; weak D call: TRBD1 (5 bases). V dropped 3 bases and J dropped 6 bases, with 11 bases sitting between them. The CDR3 has 13 residues. Germline CDR1 is SEHNR and CDR2 is FQNEAQ (reference sequence). The CDR3: CASSFAGDNGYTF. The DNA for the CDR3 is TGTGCCAGCAGCTTCGCGGGGGATAATGGCTACACCTTC.

The rearrangement uses TRBV9 and TRBJ2-1; D uncertain. CDR1 is SGDLS and CDR2 is YYNGEE in the germline V gene. The germline V and J ends were trimmed by 0 bases and 0 bases, with 16 bases remaining between them. The CDR3 is 18 amino acids. The CDR3 nucleotides are TGTGCCAGCAGCGTAGGGAGTTCCGCCATTAGCTCCTACAATGAGCAGTTCTTC. It is translated as CASSVGSSAISSYNEQFF.

This chain's CDR3 is CASRPYRGNSYEQYF. Here the CDR3 DNA reads TGTGCCAGCAGGCCCTACAGGGGAAACTCCTACGAGCAGTACTTC. The V and J genes are TRBV6-6 and TRBJ2-7, with 7 positions matching TRBD1. The germline gives CDR1 MNHNY, CDR2 SVGAGI (reference sequence). With 6 bases clipped from V and 0 bases from J, the junction kept 8 bases outside the gene matches. The CDR3 runs 15 residues.

As concerns this clone: A much bigger clone sits one base away, suggesting this may be a read error. This CDR3 is also generated by other DNA sequences in the sample. This rearrangement joins TRBV28 to TRBJ1-2; 8 bases line up with TRBD1. This CDR3 is built from 13 residues. Germline V gene sequence: CDR1 MDHEN, CDR2 SYDVKM. After removal of 6 bases from V and 3 bases from J, the junction contained 3 bases not matched to a gene. The CDR3 bases are TGTGCCAGCAGCCCGGGACAGGACTATGGCTACACCTTC. Its translation: CASSPGQDYGYTF.

This clone appeared a few times. This chain uses TRBV19 with TRBJ1-5; a weak D match, TRBD1 (6 bases). This CDR3 is 14 amino acids long. Trimming pared 5 bases from V and 11 bases from J, leaving 19 bases between. Germline CDR1 reads LNHDA; CDR2 reads SQIVND (reference sequence). CDR3 sequence: CASSGGPGVGAQHF. The CDR3 coding sequence is TGTGCCAGTAGTGGGGGCCCTGGCGTTGGGGCCCAGCATTTT.

The rearrangement joins TRBV9 to TRBJ2-1; D is uncertain. V was shortened by 0 bases and J by 6 bases, with 13 bases between the two germline ends. This CDR3 has 15 residues. Germline lookup yields CDR1 SGDLS and CDR2 YYNGEE. CDR3 amino acids: CASSVARDMGNEQFF. In DNA, the CDR3 is TGTGCCAGCAGCGTAGCTAGGGATATGGGCAATGAGCAGTTCTTC.

The chain recombines TRBV6-1 with TRBJ1-3; D is perhaps TRBD1 (5 bases). Germline V gives CDR1 MNHNS, CDR2 SASEGT. CDR3 length: 15 residues. With 6 bases removed from V and 0 bases from J, the gap between germline ends came to 12 bases. Written as DNA, the CDR3 is TGTGCCAGCAGGAAATGGGGACCCTCTGGAAACACCATATATTTT. This encodes CASRKWGPSGNTIYF.